This T cell receptor (beta chain) is from a study of blood T cell repertoires in COVID-19 (dated by TCRdb to 2020 to 2021). Looking at the study overall: Collaborator samples came from the United States, Italy and Spain and covered acute and convalescent phases of COVID-19. Nearly every sample came with metadata listing a de-identified subject ID, COVID-19 status, age in years and sex. The repertoires were released in a freely available public database intended as a resource for research on the immune response to SARS-CoV-2. Deeply sampled blood TCRbeta repertoires from subjects exposed to, actively infected with, or recovered from COVID-19 were included in the dataset. Where available, HLA class I and class II types were taken from metadata supplied by the sample provider and were not determined by assay-based typing. The samples were drawn from two sources: the first 160 participants of the ongoing ImmuneRACE study, and over 1,000 subjects contributed by 6 global collaborators. The prospective study material was composed of cDNA or gDNA derived from T cells, B-cell-depleted T cells, or PBMCs. Paper-wide results and their limitations: Clinical and demographic metadata were provided uncurated, with the amount varying by source and participant.

In the case of this clone: Its antigen target is currently unknown. No quality values exist for individual bases; no much larger clone is one base distant.

TCRbeta CDR3 regions were amplified from genomic DNA by means of the immunoSEQ Assay, a bias-controlled multiplex PCR. Under the source paper's analysis protocol: Nucleated cell counts per sample were estimated from amplification of reference gene primers within the assay. Sequence reads were collapsed and filtered to measure the absolute abundance of every unique TCRbeta CDR3 rearrangement. For each sample, productive Simpson clonality was calculated as the square root of Simpson's diversity index over productive rearrangements. Not all clones reach the TCRdb copy of this immuneACCESS table, which keeps in-frame sequences only. Checked studies attribute under half of the gap to unresolved V genes and leave the rest unexplained. That table gives V, J and clone size, and the DNA gave D and trimming. For this sample the table gives 200,000 to 300,000 clones, of which more than 75% were detected only once. The biggest ten clones account for roughly 4.9% of the sample.

The CDR3 goes from the cysteine to the phenylalanine over 18 residues. The read is trimmed to its CDR3 DNA, 54 bases read in frame from base 1. According to the germline V gene, CDR1 reads SGHVS and CDR2 reads FNYEAQ. The V end loses 2 bases and the J end loses 0 bases, and a stretch of 16 bases separates them. In Seattle, one collaborating source enrolled patients while the infection was active and tracked those patients longitudinally over the course of disease. Collaborating institutions collected whole blood in K2EDTA tubes following their own protocols. For TCRbeta analysis, collaborators shipped samples as frozen whole blood, isolated PBMCs, or DNA extracted from either of those sample types.

Sequencing used peripheral blood. The chain is encoded by TRBV7-6 joined to TRBJ2-2, with a tentative D gene TRBD1 over 6 matching bases. This TCR was sampled from an older woman with COVID-19, enrolled during active disease. CDR3 sequence: CASSLSIRQASNTGELFF. In nucleotide form, the sequence is TGTGCCAGCAGCTTATCCATTAGACAGGCCTCGAACACCGGGGAGCTGTTTTTT.